This TCR beta chain was sequenced in a study of blood T cell repertoires in COVID-19. Study as a whole: Both acute and convalescent COVID-19 samples were obtained from the United States, Italy and Spain. The analysed material was cDNA or gDNA that came from T cells, B-cell-depleted T cells, or PBMCs.

Study processing details: Nucleated cell number was recorded as an estimate derived from reference gene primer amplification. Assay used: immunoSEQ multiplex PCR; TCRdb lists only in-frame clones, some missing. V, J and clone size derive from that table, while D and trimming were established from the DNA sequence. The data contain over 200,000 clones, 70% to 85% of them singletons. The germline CDR1 and CDR2 sequences are MNHEY and SVGEGT. V lost 2 bases to trimming and J lost 5 bases, with 21 bases between them. CDR3 length: 18 residues. The source material was peripheral blood. The TCR was taken from a man in his forties who had recovered from COVID-19. The chain combines TRBV6-2 or TRBV6-3 with TRBJ2-2, with D tentatively TRBD1 (6 bases). CDR3: CASSYDRGSAPRTGELFF. CDR3 nucleotide sequence: TGTGCCAGCAGTTACGATAGGGGGTCAGCGCCGCGGACCGGGGAGCTGTTTTTT.